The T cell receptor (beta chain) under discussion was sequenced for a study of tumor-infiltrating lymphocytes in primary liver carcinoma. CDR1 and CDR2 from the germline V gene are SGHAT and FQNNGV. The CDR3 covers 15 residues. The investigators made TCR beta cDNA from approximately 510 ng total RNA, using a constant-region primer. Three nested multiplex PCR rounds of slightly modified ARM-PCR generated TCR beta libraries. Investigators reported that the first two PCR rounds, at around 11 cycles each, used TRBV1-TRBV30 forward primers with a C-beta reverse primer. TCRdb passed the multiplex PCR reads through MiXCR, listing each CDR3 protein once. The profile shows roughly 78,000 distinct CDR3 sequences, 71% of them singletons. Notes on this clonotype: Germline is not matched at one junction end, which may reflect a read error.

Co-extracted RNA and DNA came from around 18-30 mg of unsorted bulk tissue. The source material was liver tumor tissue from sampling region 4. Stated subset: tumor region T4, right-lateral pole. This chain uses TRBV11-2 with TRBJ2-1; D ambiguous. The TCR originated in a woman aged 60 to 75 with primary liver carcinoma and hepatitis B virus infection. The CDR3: CASSLQRNSFNEQFF. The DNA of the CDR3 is TGTGCCAGCAGCCTGCAACGGAACTCCTTCAATGAGCAGTTCTTC.